The clone carrying this TCR beta chain was seen ten or more times. Treatment of any kind had been given to no patient before thyroid surgery. This entry belongs to a study of metastatic and nonmetastatic thyroid tumors. On the study more broadly: The comparison covered peripheral blood and tumor or nodule tissue in malignant and benign thyroid patients.

This CDR3 comprises 13 residues. Germline assignment: CDR1 DFQATT and CDR2 SNEGSKA (reference sequence). Trimming shortened V by 7 bases and J by 9 bases, and 19 bases separated the two germline ends. TCRdb re-processed the PCR reads through MiXCR. The sample shows tens of thousands of clones, roughly 18% of them seen only once. The specimen was blood. The clonotype comes from a male donor with papillary thyroid cancer or a benign thyroid nodule (not recorded which). Some clones in this sample may be carry-over from other donors' samples. V usage is TRBV20-1 and J usage is TRBJ2-1; D perhaps matches TRBD2 (6 bases). CDR3 residues: CSVPRVGTGEQFF. CDR3 coding DNA: TGCAGTGTCCCGCGCGTCGGGACTGGTGAGCAGTTCTTC.